This T cell receptor (beta chain) originates from a study of cytomegalovirus exposure and HLA in healthy donors. Background on the study: A later analysis reported the same platform for the roughly 120 validation repertoires and the roughly 700 first-cohort repertoires. Study observations and caveats: Cytomegalovirus-associated TCR beta chains were listed, numbering 150 to 200. Cytomegalovirus status was reportedly diagnosed by the classifier with high specificity and sensitivity.

From the 120-subject validation cohort, which was separate from the roughly 670-subject first cohort, the donors were drawn. Note on this clone: Its antigen is still unknown.

TCRdb keeps only in-frame clones here, not all; method: immunoSEQ multiplex PCR. This sample has a few hundred thousand clones, with over 80% found just once. The V end was cut by 3 bases, the J end by 5 bases, with 8 bases between. This CDR3 spans 13 amino acids. The germline V gene has CDR1 MDHEN and CDR2 SYDVKM. Source material: PBMCs. The chain has TRBV28 and TRBJ1-5; D is ambiguous. This sequence originates from a woman in her twenties or thirties in good health and CMV-seropositive. This CDR3 reads CASSFAGHQPQHF. In nucleotides, the CDR3 is TGTGCCAGCAGTTTCGCAGGACATCAGCCCCAGCATTTT.